The 17 T cell receptor beta chains listed next were all sequenced from one sample in a study of Graves' ophthalmopathy and Graves' hyperthyroidism. RNA transcripts yielded amplified TCR beta CDR3 regions. Following a first-round RT-PCR that used HTBI primers, a second-round multiplex PCR was carried out. TCRdb re-called the multiplex PCR reads with MiXCR, one entry per CDR3 protein. The table has about 550,000 distinct CDR3 sequences, about 35% seen once; the top ten hold about 4%. Specimen: peripheral blood or thyroid tissue (not recorded which). The source is an adult man with Graves' hyperthyroidism.

V and J are TRBV4-1 and TRBJ1-1, with a possible D match to TRBD1 (6 bases). V was trimmed by 1 base and J by 3 bases, leaving 18 bases between them. Germline V gives CDR1 MGHRA, CDR2 YSYEKL. The CDR3 length is 17 residues. CDR3 DNA: TGCGCCAGCAGCCAAGTGTCGGGGGCAGGAGGGTACACTGAAGCTTTCTTT. Amino acids: CASSQVSGAGGYTEAFF.

Concerning this clonotype itself: A much larger clone sits a single nucleotide away, making a read error possible. J is TRBJ1-5 and V is TRBV10-3; no definite D call. The germline V gene encodes CDR1 ENHRY and CDR2 SYGVKD. CDR3 length equals 14 residues. CDR3 nucleotide sequence: TGTGCCATCGGTGAGTCGTGGGGAGGCCAGCCCCAGCATTTT. It specifies CAIGESWGGQPQHF.

This clonotype was recorded many times. The junction departs from the called germline gene at one end, perhaps through a read error. This chain uses TRBV24-1 with TRBJ1-2; no reliable D call. This CDR3 has 12 residues. The germline gives CDR1 KGHDR, CDR2 SFDVKD. Here the CDR3 DNA reads TGTGCCACCAGTGACACTTACTACGGCTACACCTTC. Residues: CATSDTYYGYTF.

This clonotype was counted at least ten times. The V call is TRBV10-2, the J call TRBJ2-5; tentatively, D is TRBD2 (5 bases). V lost 0 bases and J lost 2, with 10 bases in between. The CDR3 is 15 amino acids. Per the germline V gene, CDR1 is WSHSY and CDR2 is SAAADI. The CDR3 region has the DNA TGCGCCAGCAGTGAGTCGGTTCGGGGACAAGAGACCCAGTACTTC. Translation gives CASSESVRGQETQYF.

The chain is built from TRBV2 and TRBJ2-3; 7 bases map to TRBD2. The V segment lost 6 bases and the J segment 0 bases; nucleotides outside the gene matches: 6. From germline, CDR1 is SNHLY and CDR2 FYNNEI. This CDR3 region has 15 residues. The CDR3 spells CASSPGLPSTDTQYF. The CDR3 nucleotides are TGTGCCAGCAGCCCGGGACTACCTAGCACAGATACGCAGTATTTT.

Concerning this clonotype: One junction end disagrees with the germline gene, perhaps due to a read error. This chain links TRBV9 with TRBJ1-6; no firm D call. The CDR3 is 13 residues long. Germline CDR1 reads SGDLS; CDR2 reads YYNGEE. Written as DNA, the CDR3 is TGCGCCAGTACCCAAGGGTTGAGTGCATCCCTCCACTTT. It specifies CASTQGLSASLHF.

The chain employs TRBV10-2 and TRBJ1-6; 7 nucleotides line up with TRBD1. The length of the CDR3 is 17 residues. The J segment lost 10 bases and the V segment lost 7 bases, leaving 19 bases of the junction unmatched. Germline CDR1 WSHSY, CDR2 SAAADI. The CDR3 is CASTMTGLQGSLSPLHF. The DNA of the CDR3 is TGCGCCAGCACCATGACGGGGCTACAGGGGTCTTTGTCACCCCTCCACTTT.

This clonotype was seen only a few times. The V gene is TRBV20-1, the J gene TRBJ1-1, with 7 positions matching TRBD1. V trimming: 5 bases; J trimming: 3 bases; junction bases outside the gene matches: 6. The CDR3 is made up of 13 amino acids. Germline V CDR1 and CDR2: DFQATT, SNEGSKA (reference sequence). The CDR3 spells CSALAGGDTEAFF. The DNA of the CDR3 is TGCAGTGCTCTGGCAGGGGGTGACACTGAAGCTTTCTTT.

This clonotype was seen a handful of times. The rearrangement uses TRBV4-2 and TRBJ1-6; 11 nucleotides agree with TRBD1. V was clipped by 0 bases and J by 10 bases; unmatched bases: 8. Germline CDR1 and CDR2: LGHNA and YNFKEQ. This CDR3 has 17 residues. The CDR3 here is CASSQDRSDRGLSPLHF. As DNA, the CDR3 is TGTGCCAGCAGCCAAGATCGGTCGGACAGGGGGCTATCACCCCTCCACTTT.

This clonotype was seen at least ten times. This chain joins TRBV7-2 and TRBJ1-3; 8 nucleotides line up with TRBD1. V lost 3 bases and J lost 4; bases outside the gene matches: 5. Germline-derived CDR1 and CDR2 are SGHTA and FQGNSA. This CDR3 spans 15 amino acids. CDR3 nucleotide sequence: TGTGCCAGCAGCTTGGGGAGGACAGGGGGAAACACCATATATTTT. It specifies CASSLGRTGGNTIYF.

This clonotype was detected ten times or more. This rearrangement joins TRBV7-9 to TRBJ1-4, with D unclear. CDR1 and CDR2 from the germline V gene are SEHNR and FQNEAQ (reference sequence). V was pared by 1 base and J by 8 bases, with 14 bases between. The CDR3 consists of 15 residues. CDR3 residues: CASSLDRSRNEKLFF. The CDR3 DNA reads as TGTGCCAGCAGCTTAGATCGGAGCAGGAACGAAAAACTGTTTTTT.

This clonotype was seen repeatedly, ten times or more. The rearrangement uses TRBV29-1 and TRBJ2-3; maybe TRBD1 (6 bases). V lost 7 bases and J lost 2, with 13 bases in between. This CDR3 is built from 13 residues. CDR1 and CDR2 from the germline V gene are SQVTM and ANQGSEA. The chain's CDR3 is CSGRQGNTDTQYF. In DNA form, the CDR3 reads TGCAGCGGGCGGCAGGGGAACACAGATACGCAGTATTTT.

The V and J genes are TRBV5-8 and TRBJ1-2, with D perhaps TRBD1 (5 bases). V lost 1 base, J lost 4 bases, and 14 bases lay in between. The CDR3 is 15 residues long. Germline loops: CDR1 SGHTS, CDR2 YDEGEE. CDR3 region: CASSLLGDGGYGYTF. CDR3 bases: TGTGCCAGCAGCTTGTTGGGGGACGGGGGCTATGGCTACACCTTC.

The chain is built from TRBV6-6 and TRBJ1-5; D may be TRBD1 (6 bases). The germline V and J ends were trimmed by 5 bases and 5 bases, with 13 bases remaining between them. This CDR3 comprises 14 residues. Germline-derived CDR1 and CDR2 are MNHNY and SVGAGI (reference sequence). The CDR3 nucleotides read TGTGCCAGCAGTCCTTTCGGGACACATCAGCCCCAGCATTTT. Amino acid sequence: CASSPFGTHQPQHF.

This clonotype was seen ten or more times. The chain uses TRBV9 and TRBJ2-6; 7 bases line up with TRBD1. Trimming at V came to 3 bases and at J to 2 bases, leaving 2 bases not matched to a gene. There are 15 residues in the CDR3. The V gene's germline CDR1 is SGDLS and CDR2 YYNGEE. The CDR3 protein is CASSETGTGANVLTF. The CDR3 DNA reads as TGTGCCAGCAGCGAGACAGGGACTGGGGCCAACGTCCTGACTTTC.

This clonotype has at least ten counts. One end of the junction varies from germline; a read error may be responsible. This chain links TRBV10-3 with TRBJ2-6; unclear D gene. This CDR3 spans 14 amino acids. CDR1 ENHRY and CDR2 SYGVKD come from the germline V gene. The CDR3 coding sequence is TGTGCCAGCAGTCCGGGTCCTGGGGCCAACGTCCTGACTTTC. This sequence encodes CASSPGPGANVLTF.

This sequence joins TRBV20-1 and TRBJ1-5; D unclear. There are 19 residues in the CDR3. Germline V CDR1 and CDR2: DFQATT, SNEGSKA (reference sequence). V was pared by 1 base and J by 0 bases, with 22 bases between. The CDR3 protein is CSARAAIRAGERSNQPQHF. The CDR3 nucleotides are TGCAGTGCTAGAGCTGCCATCCGGGCGGGCGAGCGTAGCAATCAGCCCCAGCATTTT.